This TCR beta chain was captured by sequencing in a study of T cell responses to AZD1222 COVID-19 vaccine. Clones were read by immunoSEQ multiplex PCR, and TCRdb kept only the in-frame ones, dropping some. Of under 170,000 clones in the sample, 92% are singletons; the top ten hold approximately 3.3%. V dropped 6 bases and J dropped 8; count of bases not matched to a gene: 13. The CDR3 consists of 15 residues. CDR1 and CDR2 from the germline V gene are LNHDA and SQIVND (reference sequence). This chain links TRBV19 with TRBJ1-1; 9 bases fit TRBD1. The source of this sequence is an adult who received the AZD1222 COVID-19 vaccine. The starting material was peripheral blood, obtained 28 days after the second AZD1222 dose. CDR3 in amino acids: CASSQTGGPSTEAFF. The CDR3 DNA follows: TGTGCCAGTAGCCAGACAGGGGGGCCTTCCACCGAAGCTTTCTTT.